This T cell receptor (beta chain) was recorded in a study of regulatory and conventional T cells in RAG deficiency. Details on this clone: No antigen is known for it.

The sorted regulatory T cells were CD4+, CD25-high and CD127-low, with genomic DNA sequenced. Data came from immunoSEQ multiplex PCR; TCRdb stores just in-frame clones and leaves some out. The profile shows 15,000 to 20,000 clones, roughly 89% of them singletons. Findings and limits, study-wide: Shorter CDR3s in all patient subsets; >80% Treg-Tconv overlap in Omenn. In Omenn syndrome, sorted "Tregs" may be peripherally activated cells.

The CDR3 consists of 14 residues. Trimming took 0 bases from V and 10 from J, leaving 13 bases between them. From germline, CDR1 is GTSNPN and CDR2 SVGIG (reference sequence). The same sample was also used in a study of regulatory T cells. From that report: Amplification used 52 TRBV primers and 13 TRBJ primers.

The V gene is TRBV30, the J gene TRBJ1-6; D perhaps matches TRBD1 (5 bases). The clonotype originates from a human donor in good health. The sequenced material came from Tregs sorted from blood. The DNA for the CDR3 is TGTGCCTGGAGTGTCCCAGGGTACGGGTCACCCCTCCACTTT. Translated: CAWSVPGYGSPLHF.